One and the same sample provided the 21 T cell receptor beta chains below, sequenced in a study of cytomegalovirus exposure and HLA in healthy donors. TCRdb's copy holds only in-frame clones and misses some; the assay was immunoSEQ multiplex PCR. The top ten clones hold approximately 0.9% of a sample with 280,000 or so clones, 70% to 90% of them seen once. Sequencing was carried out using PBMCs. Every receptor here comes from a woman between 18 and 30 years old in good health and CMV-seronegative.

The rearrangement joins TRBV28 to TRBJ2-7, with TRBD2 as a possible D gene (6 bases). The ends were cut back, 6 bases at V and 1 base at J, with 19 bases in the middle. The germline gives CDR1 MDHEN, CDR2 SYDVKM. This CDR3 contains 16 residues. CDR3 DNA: TGTGCCAGCAGCACATCTCCCGGGAGACCGTCCTACGAGCAGTACTTC. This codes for CASSTSPGRPSYEQYF.

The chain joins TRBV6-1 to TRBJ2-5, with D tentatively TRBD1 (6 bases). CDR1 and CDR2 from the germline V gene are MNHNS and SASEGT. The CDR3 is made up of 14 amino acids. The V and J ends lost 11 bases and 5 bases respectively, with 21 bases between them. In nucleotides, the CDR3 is TGTGCCGTTCAACAGGGCCCCGGCGGGGAGACCCAGTACTTC. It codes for CAVQQGPGGETQYF.

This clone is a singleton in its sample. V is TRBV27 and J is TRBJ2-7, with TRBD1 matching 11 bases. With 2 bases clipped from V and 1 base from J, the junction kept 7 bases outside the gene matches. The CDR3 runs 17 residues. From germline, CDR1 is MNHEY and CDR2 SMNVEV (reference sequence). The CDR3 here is CASSLLPGQGVSYEQYF. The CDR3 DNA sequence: TGTGCCAGCAGTTTACTCCCGGGACAGGGGGTATCCTACGAGCAGTACTTC.

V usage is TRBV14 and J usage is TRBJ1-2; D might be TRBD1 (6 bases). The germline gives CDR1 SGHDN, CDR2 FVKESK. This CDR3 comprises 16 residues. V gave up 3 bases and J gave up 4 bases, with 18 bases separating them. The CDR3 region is CASSHRRTADPYGYTF. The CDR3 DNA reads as TGTGCCAGCAGCCACCGAAGGACAGCAGACCCCTATGGCTACACCTTC.

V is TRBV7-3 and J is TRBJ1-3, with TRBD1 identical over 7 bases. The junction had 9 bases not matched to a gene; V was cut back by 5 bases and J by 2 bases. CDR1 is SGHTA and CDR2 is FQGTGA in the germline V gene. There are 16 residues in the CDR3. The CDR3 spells CASSLGPTGAGNTIYF. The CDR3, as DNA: TGTGCCAGCAGCCTAGGTCCAACAGGGGCTGGAAACACCATATATTTT. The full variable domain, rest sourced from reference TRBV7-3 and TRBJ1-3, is GAGVSQTPSNKVTEKGKYVELRCDPISGHTALYWYRQSLGQGPEFLIYFQGTGAADDSGLPNDRFFAVRPEGSVSTLKIQRTERGDSAVYLCASSLGPTGAGNTIYFGEGSWLTVV.

CDR3 sequence (DNA): TGTGCCAGCAGTGCCCGACAGGGGTTTACCTACGAGCAGTACTTC. This translates into CASSARQGFTYEQYF. The genes are TRBV27 and TRBJ2-7; 8 bases align to TRBD1. Looked up from germline, CDR1 is MNHEY and CDR2 is SMNVEV (reference sequence). Trimming removed 5 bases from V and 2 bases from J; junction bases left unmatched: 8. The CDR3 is made up of 15 amino acids.

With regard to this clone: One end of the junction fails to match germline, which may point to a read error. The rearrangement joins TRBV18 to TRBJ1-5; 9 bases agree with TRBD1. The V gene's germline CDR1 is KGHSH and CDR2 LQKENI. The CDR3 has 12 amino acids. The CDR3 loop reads CASSPATGGMDF. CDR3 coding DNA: TGTGCCAGCTCACCAGCGACAGGGGGAATGGATTTT. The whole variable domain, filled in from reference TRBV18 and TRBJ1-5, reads NAGVMQNPRHLVRRRGQEARLRCSPMKGHSHVYWYRQLPEEGLKFMVYLQKENIIDESGMPKERFSAEFPKEGPSILRIQQVVRGDSAAYFCASSPATGGMDFGDGTRLSIL.

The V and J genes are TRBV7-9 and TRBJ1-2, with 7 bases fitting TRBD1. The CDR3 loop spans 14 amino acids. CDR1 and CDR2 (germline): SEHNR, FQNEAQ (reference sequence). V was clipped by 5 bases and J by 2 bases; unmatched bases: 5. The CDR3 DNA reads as TGTGCCAGCAGCCCCTCGGGACAGAACTATGGCTACACCTTC. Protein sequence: CASSPSGQNYGYTF. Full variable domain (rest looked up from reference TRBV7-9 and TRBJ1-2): DTGVSQNPRHKITKRGQNVTFRCDPISEHNRLYWYRQTLGQGPEFLTYFQNEAQLEKSRLLSDRFSAERPKGSFSTLEIQRTEQGDSAMYLCASSPSGQNYGYTFGSGTRLTVV.

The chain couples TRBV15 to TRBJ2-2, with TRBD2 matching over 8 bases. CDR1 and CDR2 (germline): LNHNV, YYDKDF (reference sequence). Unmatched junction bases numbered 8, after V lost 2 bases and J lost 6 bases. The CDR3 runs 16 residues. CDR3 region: CATSRNLAGVAGELFF. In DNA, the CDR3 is TGTGCCACCAGCAGAAATCTAGCGGGCGTGGCCGGGGAGCTGTTTTTT.

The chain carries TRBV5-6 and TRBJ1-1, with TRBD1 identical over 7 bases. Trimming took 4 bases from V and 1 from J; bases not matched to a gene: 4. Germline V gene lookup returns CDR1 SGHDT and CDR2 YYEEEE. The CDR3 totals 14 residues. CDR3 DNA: TGTGCCAGCAGCCTTGGGACAGCGAACACTGAAGCTTTCTTT. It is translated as CASSLGTANTEAFF.

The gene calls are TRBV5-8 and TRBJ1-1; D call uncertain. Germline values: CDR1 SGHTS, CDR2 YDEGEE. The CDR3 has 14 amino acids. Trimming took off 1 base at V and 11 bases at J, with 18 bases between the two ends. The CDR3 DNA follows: TGTGCCAGCAGCTTGATCGGCAGTCTCGGAGAGGCTTTCTTT. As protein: CASSLIGSLGEAFF.

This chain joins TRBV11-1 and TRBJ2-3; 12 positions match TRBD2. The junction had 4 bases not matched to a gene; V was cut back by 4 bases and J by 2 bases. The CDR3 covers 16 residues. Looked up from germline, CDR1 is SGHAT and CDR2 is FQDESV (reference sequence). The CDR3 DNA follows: TGTGCCAGCAGCTGGGGACTAGCGGGCATCACAGATACGCAGTATTTT. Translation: CASSWGLAGITDTQYF.

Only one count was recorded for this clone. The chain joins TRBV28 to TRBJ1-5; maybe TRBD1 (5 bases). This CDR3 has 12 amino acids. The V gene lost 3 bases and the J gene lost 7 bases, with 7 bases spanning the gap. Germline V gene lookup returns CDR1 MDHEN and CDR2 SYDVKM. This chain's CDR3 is CASSLGRQPQHF. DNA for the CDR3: TGTGCCAGCAGTTTGGGGCGCCAGCCCCAGCATTTT.

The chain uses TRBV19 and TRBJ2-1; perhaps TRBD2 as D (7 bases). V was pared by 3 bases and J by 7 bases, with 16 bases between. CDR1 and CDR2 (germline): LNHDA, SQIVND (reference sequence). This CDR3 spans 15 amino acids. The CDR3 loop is CASSILGGRSNEQFF. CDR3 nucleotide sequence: TGTGCCAGTAGTATCCTCGGGGGGCGGTCAAATGAGCAGTTCTTC.

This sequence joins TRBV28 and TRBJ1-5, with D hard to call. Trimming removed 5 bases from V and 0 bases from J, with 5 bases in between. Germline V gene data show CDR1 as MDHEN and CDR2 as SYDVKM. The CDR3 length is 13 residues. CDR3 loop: CASSQVSNQPQHF. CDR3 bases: TGTGCCAGCAGTCAGGTTAGCAATCAGCCCCAGCATTTT.

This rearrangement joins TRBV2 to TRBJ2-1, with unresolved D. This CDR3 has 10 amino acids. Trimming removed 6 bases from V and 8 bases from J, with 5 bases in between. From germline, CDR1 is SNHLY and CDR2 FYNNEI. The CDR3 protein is CASSLDEQFF. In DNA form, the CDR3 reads TGTGCCAGCAGCCTAGATGAGCAGTTCTTC.

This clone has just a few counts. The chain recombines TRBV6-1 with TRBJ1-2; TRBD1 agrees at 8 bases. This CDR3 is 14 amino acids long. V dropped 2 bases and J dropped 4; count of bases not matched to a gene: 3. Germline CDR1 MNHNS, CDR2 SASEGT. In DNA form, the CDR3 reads TGTGCCAGCAGTGAACCAGGGGGCGGCTATGGCTACACCTTC. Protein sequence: CASSEPGGGYGYTF.

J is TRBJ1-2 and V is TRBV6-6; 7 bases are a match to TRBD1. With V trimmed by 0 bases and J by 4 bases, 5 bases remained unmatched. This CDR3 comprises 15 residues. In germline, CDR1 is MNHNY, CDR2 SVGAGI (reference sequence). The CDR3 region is CASSYSSQGGYGYTF. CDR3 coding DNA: TGTGCCAGCAGTTACTCTTCGCAGGGGGGCTATGGCTACACCTTC.

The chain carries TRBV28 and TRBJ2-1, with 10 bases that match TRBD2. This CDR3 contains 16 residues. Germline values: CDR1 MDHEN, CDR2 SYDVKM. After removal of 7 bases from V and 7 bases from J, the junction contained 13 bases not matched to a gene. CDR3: CASTFEREGPGNEQFF. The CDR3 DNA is TGTGCCAGCACATTTGAGCGGGAGGGCCCCGGGAATGAGCAGTTCTTC.

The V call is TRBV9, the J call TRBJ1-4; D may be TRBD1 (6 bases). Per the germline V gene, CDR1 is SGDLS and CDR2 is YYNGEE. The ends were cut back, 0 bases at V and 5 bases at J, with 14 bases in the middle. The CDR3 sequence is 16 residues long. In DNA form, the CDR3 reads TGTGCCAGCAGCGTAGCGAGACAGGTCCAAAATGAAAAACTGTTTTTT. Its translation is CASSVARQVQNEKLFF.

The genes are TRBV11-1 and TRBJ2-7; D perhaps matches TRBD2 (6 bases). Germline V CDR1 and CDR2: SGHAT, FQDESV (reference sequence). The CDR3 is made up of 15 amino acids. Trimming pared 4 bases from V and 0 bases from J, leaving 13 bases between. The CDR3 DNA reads TGTGCCAGCAGCTGGGTTGGGAGGAGCTCCTACGAGCAGTACTTC. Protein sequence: CASSWVGRSSYEQYF.